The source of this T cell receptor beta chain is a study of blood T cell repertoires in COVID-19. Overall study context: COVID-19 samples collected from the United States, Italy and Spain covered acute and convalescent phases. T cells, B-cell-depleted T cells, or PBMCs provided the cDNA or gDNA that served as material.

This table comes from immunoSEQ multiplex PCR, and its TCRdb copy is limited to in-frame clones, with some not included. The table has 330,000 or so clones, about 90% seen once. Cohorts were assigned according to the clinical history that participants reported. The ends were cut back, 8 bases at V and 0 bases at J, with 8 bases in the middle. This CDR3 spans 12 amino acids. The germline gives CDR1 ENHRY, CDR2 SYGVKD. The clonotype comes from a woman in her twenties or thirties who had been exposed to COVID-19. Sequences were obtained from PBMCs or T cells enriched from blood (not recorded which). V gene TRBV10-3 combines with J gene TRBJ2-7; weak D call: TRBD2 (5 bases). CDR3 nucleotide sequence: TGTGCCATCGCACTAGTCTCCTACGAGCAGTACTTC. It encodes CAIALVSYEQYF.